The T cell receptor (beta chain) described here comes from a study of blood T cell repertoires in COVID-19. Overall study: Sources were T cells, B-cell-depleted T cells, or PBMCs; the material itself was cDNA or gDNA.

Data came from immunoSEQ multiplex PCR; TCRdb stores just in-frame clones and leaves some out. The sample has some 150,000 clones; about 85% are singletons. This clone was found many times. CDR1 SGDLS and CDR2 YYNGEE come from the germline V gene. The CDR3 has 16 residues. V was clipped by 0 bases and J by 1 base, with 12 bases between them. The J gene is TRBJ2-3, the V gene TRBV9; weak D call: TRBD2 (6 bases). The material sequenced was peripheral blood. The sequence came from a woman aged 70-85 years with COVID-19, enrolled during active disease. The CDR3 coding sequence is TGTGCCAGCAGCGTAGGACTAGGGGCGGGCACAGATACGCAGTATTTT. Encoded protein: CASSVGLGAGTDTQYF.